This TCR beta chain stems from a study of blood T cell repertoires in COVID-19. Study-level information: Some COVID-19 samples were acute and others convalescent; all came from the United States, Italy and Spain.

The repertoire was sequenced with immunoSEQ multiplex PCR; TCRdb's copy has only in-frame clones and lacks some. The sample carries about 400,000 clones, over 85% recorded once. Clinical history reported by participants formed the basis on which cohorts were assigned. Recovered status applied to Cohort 3 donors who had two consecutive negative PCRs. It also applied to those with clearance or with symptom resolution. The CDR3 has 15 amino acids. CDR1 is SGHNT, CDR2 YYREEE, per germline (reference sequence). The J segment lost 6 bases and the V segment lost 4 bases, leaving 7 bases of the junction unmatched.

This receptor was taken from a woman aged 25 to 45 who had recovered from COVID-19. The sequenced sample was PBMCs or T cells enriched from blood (not recorded which). The chain links TRBV5-4 to TRBJ2-3; 11 nucleotides align to TRBD1. The CDR3 DNA reads TGTGCCAGCAGCCGGGGGGACAGGGGGAGGGATACGCAGTATTTT. It encodes CASSRGDRGRDTQYF.